The 18 T cell receptor beta chains reported below all come from one sample, sequenced in a study of somatic mutations in cytotoxic T cells in rheumatoid arthritis. Sequencing used immunoSEQ multiplex PCR; TCRdb keeps in-frame clones, though not all of them. The sample has some 11,000 clones, about 80% seen once. Sequences were obtained from CD8+ T cells sorted from blood. These receptors came from a woman aged 55-70 years with rheumatoid arthritis.

This clone was detected a few times. The genes are TRBV6-1 and TRBJ2-7; 8 bases agree with TRBD1. This CDR3 comprises 14 residues. Germline CDR1 MNHNS, CDR2 SASEGT. The J segment lost 5 bases and the V segment lost 2 bases, leaving 5 bases of the junction unmatched. This chain's CDR3 is CASSEQGAPNEQYF. In nucleotides, the CDR3 is TGTGCCAGCAGTGAACAGGGGGCTCCCAACGAGCAGTACTTC.

The chain recombines TRBV29-1 with TRBJ2-1, with D tentatively TRBD2 (6 bases). The ends were cut back, 6 bases at V and 3 bases at J, with 15 bases in the middle. Germline V lookup: CDR1 SQVTM, CDR2 ANQGSEA. The CDR3 extends over 14 amino acids. CDR3 sequence (DNA): TGCAGCGTGGGTGGGCCGGGGGACTACAATGAGCAGTTCTTC. This gives the protein CSVGGPGDYNEQFF.

The CDR3 DNA follows: TGTGCCAGCAGCGTAGCTCAGTCGAACACTGAAGCTTTCTTT. It translates to CASSVAQSNTEAFF. The chain employs TRBV9 and TRBJ1-1; D gene uncertain. The CDR3 extends over 14 amino acids. Per the germline V gene, CDR1 is SGDLS and CDR2 is YYNGEE. With 0 bases removed from V and 1 base from J, the gap between germline ends came to 7 bases.

The genes are TRBV5-6 and TRBJ1-4; tentatively, D is TRBD1 (6 bases). V was pared by 1 base and J by 6 bases, with 19 bases between. Looked up from germline, CDR1 is SGHDT and CDR2 is YYEEEE. CDR3 size: 17 residues. The CDR3 region has the DNA TGTGCCAGCAGCTTGTCGGTTGTTATGGGGGCAGATGAAAAACTGTTTTTT. Its protein is CASSLSVVMGADEKLFF.

The chain recombines TRBV7-9 with TRBJ1-1; TRBD1 matches 9 bases. Looked up from germline, CDR1 is SEHNR and CDR2 is FQNEAQ (reference sequence). CDR3 length equals 17 residues. V shed 0 bases, J shed 2 bases, and the junction held 7 bases outside the gene matches. The CDR3 sequence: CASSLAPGQGPNTEAFF. In DNA form, the CDR3 reads TGTGCCAGCAGCTTAGCGCCAGGACAGGGGCCTAACACTGAAGCTTTCTTT. The whole variable domain, filled in from reference TRBV7-9 and TRBJ1-1, reads DTGVSQNPRHKITKRGQNVTFRCDPISEHNRLYWYRQTLGQGPEFLTYFQNEAQLEKSRLLSDRFSAERPKGSFSTLEIQRTEQGDSAMYLCASSLAPGQGPNTEAFFGQGTRLTVV.

The gene calls are TRBV29-1 and TRBJ2-5; D ambiguous. V lost 7 bases and J lost 5, with 8 bases in between. The CDR3 totals 10 residues. CDR1 and CDR2 from the germline V gene are SQVTM and ANQGSEA. CDR3 nucleotides: TGCAGCGCCCGAGTGGAGACCCAGTACTTC. It codes for CSARVETQYF.

The rearrangement uses TRBV6-5 and TRBJ1-2; D gene ambiguous. Germline CDR1 MNHEY, CDR2 SVGAGI. Trimming took off 0 bases at V and 8 bases at J, with 13 bases between the two ends. The CDR3 spans 14 residues. The CDR3 spells CASSYSQTGFGYTF. CDR3 in DNA: TGTGCCAGCAGTTACTCCCAAACCGGGTTCGGCTACACCTTC.

The V call is TRBV27, the J call TRBJ2-7, with 8 bases identical to TRBD2. With 0 bases clipped from V and 6 bases from J, the junction kept 7 bases outside the gene matches. The CDR3 loop spans 15 amino acids. Germline V lookup: CDR1 MNHEY, CDR2 SMNVEV (reference sequence). CDR3 region: CASSLSTGGAGEQYF. CDR3 DNA sequence: TGTGCCAGCAGTTTATCGACGGGAGGGGCTGGCGAGCAGTACTTC.

V and J are TRBV29-1 and TRBJ2-7; possible D gene TRBD1, 7 bases. This CDR3 comprises 14 residues. Trimming took 1 base from V and 1 from J, leaving 11 bases between them. CDR1 is SQVTM, CDR2 ANQGSEA, per germline. In DNA form, the CDR3 reads TGCAGCGTTGAAGGGCGGGACAGTTCCTACGAGCAGTACTTC. Encoded protein: CSVEGRDSSYEQYF.

This clone was observed once. CDR3 in amino acids: CASSNTGTGTYNEQFF. Written as DNA, the CDR3 is TGTGCCAGCAGCAATACCGGGACAGGGACCTACAATGAGCAGTTCTTC. The gene calls are TRBV5-6 and TRBJ2-1; 9 nucleotides line up with TRBD1. CDR1 SGHDT and CDR2 YYEEEE come from the germline V gene. The CDR3 is made up of 16 amino acids. V shed 4 bases and J 2 bases; nucleotides not matched to a gene: 7. Together with reference TRBV5-6 and TRBJ2-1, the CDR3 gives the full variable domain: DAGVTQSPTHLIKTRGQQVTLRCSPKSGHDTVSWYQQALGQGPQFIFQYYEEEERQRGNFPDRFSGHQFPNYSSELNVNALLLGDSALYLCASSNTGTGTYNEQFFGPGTRLTVL.

The chain couples TRBV4-3 to TRBJ2-1; possibly TRBD2 for D (6 bases). The length of the CDR3 is 16 residues. V shed 1 base and J shed 2 bases, with 12 bases lying between them. CDR1 LGHNA and CDR2 YSLEER come from the germline V gene. The CDR3 region has the DNA TGCGCCAGCAGCCAAGGAGGCGGGGCCCCCTACAATGAGCAGTTCTTC. Amino acid sequence: CASSQGGGAPYNEQFF.

The sample holds a few counts of this clone. In nucleotides, the CDR3 is TGTGCCAGCAGCCAAGGACTAGCGGAGCCAGCGAGCTACGAGCAGTACTTC. Translating it yields CASSQGLAEPASYEQYF. The chain couples TRBV4-2 to TRBJ2-7, with 9 bases matching TRBD2. The germline CDR1 and CDR2 sequences are LGHNA and YNFKEQ. The CDR3 runs 17 residues. Trimming at V came to 1 base and at J to 3 bases, leaving 10 bases not matched to a gene.

This clone occurred a few times. This chain connects TRBV2 to TRBJ1-4; 8 bases are a match to TRBD1. Losses at the gene ends were 1 base for V and 5 bases for J; bases not matched to a gene: 3. Germline V CDR1 and CDR2: SNHLY, FYNNEI. The length of the CDR3 is 15 residues. CDR3 DNA: TGTGCCAGCAGTGAAGGTCCAGGGGGCAATGAAAAACTGTTTTTT. It codes for CASSEGPGGNEKLFF.

The chain links TRBV11-3 to TRBJ2-1, with 10 bases that match TRBD2. This CDR3 region has 16 residues. CDR1 and CDR2 (germline): SGHNT, YENEEA. J gave up 3 bases and V 5 bases, and 7 bases lay outside the gene matches. As DNA, the CDR3 is TGTGCCAGCAGCCCTCAAGCGGGAGGGCACTACAATGAGCAGTTCTTC. Translated, it gives CASSPQAGGHYNEQFF.

This clone was detected once. The V call is TRBV7-6, the J call TRBJ2-7; the match to TRBD1 covers 8 bases. The V gene end was trimmed by 1 base and the J gene end by 2 bases; junction bases not matched to a gene: 1. Per germline, CDR1 SGHVS and CDR2 FNYEAQ. There are 14 residues in the CDR3. The CDR3 reads CASSLVGQAYEQYF. The CDR3, as DNA: TGTGCCAGCAGCTTAGTGGGACAGGCCTACGAGCAGTACTTC.

The chain carries TRBV12-5 and TRBJ2-7; D not certain. CDR3 size: 13 residues. CDR1 and CDR2 (germline): LGHNT, FRNRAP. With 1 base removed from V and 2 bases from J, the gap between germline ends came to 6 bases. The CDR3 reads CASGLGHTYEQYF. In nucleotides, the CDR3 is TGTGCTAGTGGTTTGGGCCACACCTACGAGCAGTACTTC. The full variable domain, completed using reference TRBV12-5 and TRBJ2-7, is DARVTQTPRHKVTEMGQEVTMRCQPILGHNTVFWYRQTMMQGLELLAYFRNRAPLDDSGMPKDRFSAEMPDATLATLKIQPSEPRDSAVYFCASGLGHTYEQYFGPGTRLTVT.

V gene TRBV19 combines with J gene TRBJ1-1, with 8 nucleotides matching TRBD1. The germline gives CDR1 LNHDA, CDR2 SQIVND (reference sequence). The length of the CDR3 is 13 residues. V lost 3 bases to trimming and J lost 4 bases; unmatched junction nucleotides: 1. The CDR3 sequence is CASSIGQGTEAFF. CDR3 nucleotide sequence: TGTGCCAGTAGTATCGGACAGGGCACTGAAGCTTTCTTT.

In this sample, this clone turned up a few times. This chain uses TRBV7-9 with TRBJ2-7, with TRBD2 matching over 9 bases. The CDR3 is 14 amino acids. After removal of 8 bases from V and 3 bases from J, the junction contained 8 bases not matched to a gene. Germline V gene sequence: CDR1 SEHNR, CDR2 FQNEAQ (reference sequence). The CDR3 DNA sequence: TGTGCCAGCTATCAATGGCGGGAGGGCTACGAGCAGTACTTC. Encoded protein: CASYQWREGYEQYF.